These T cell receptor beta chains were read from a single sample in a study of cytomegalovirus exposure and HLA in healthy donors. Sequenced by immunoSEQ multiplex PCR; TCRdb stores in-frame clones only, minus some. This sample carries roughly 150,000 clones, more than 70% of them seen once, and the ten largest clones take over 3%. Source material: PBMCs. The receptors stem from a male donor in good health and CMV-seronegative. Both conserved end residues are part of each CDR3. The D gene is left open where the match is weak. For some rows the clone size is stated as once, few or many, or as a class when expanded; others skip it.

TRBD2,TRBV4-2,TRBJ2-1,.,TGTGCCAGCAGCCAAGAGGTCGGGGGGGCCGAGGAGCAGTTCTTC,CASSQEVGGAEEQFF
TRBD2,TRBV5-1,TRBJ2-3,once,TGCGCCAGCAGCCCACCCGGAGGGGAGGGGGATACGCAGTATTTT,CASSPPGGEGDTQYF
.,TRBV7-7,TRBJ1-1,.,TGTGCTAGCAGCTTCGACAGTTCGACTGAAGCTTTCTTT,CASSFDSSTEAFF
.,TRBV28,TRBJ2-5,.,TGTGCCAGCAGTCCATCGACACCTTTCACAGCCGAGTACTTC,CASSPSTPFTAEYF
.,TRBV7-8,TRBJ1-1,.,TGTGCCAGCAGCTTAGTAGGGGGGAACACTGAAGCTTTCTTT,CASSLVGGNTEAFF
.,TRBV7-9,TRBJ2-7,.,TGTTCCAGCAGCCCAAGGGGAGGTCAGGCCTACGAGCAGTACTTC,CSSSPRGGQAYEQYF
TRBD2,TRBV5-1,TRBJ2-7,.,TGCGCCAGCAGCTTGGCCGCGGGGCCAGCGGGACGCGAGCAGTACTTC,CASSLAAGPAGREQYF
.,TRBV6-5,TRBJ2-1,.,TGTGCCAGCAGAGGACTTAGCTCCTACAATGAGCAGTTCTTC,CASRGLSSYNEQFF
.,TRBV4-3,TRBJ2-1,.,TGCGCCAGCAGCCCGTCTAGCTACAATGAGCAGTTCTTC,CASSPSSYNEQFF
.,TRBV28,TRBJ1-4,.,TGTGCGAGCCTGTCTGGGGGGGCAACTAATGAAAAACTGTTTTTT,CASLSGGATNEKLFF
.,TRBV29-1,TRBJ1-1,few,TGCAGCGTTGAATCGATTGGGGGGGGGAACACTGAAGCTTTCTTT,CSVESIGGGNTEAFF
TRBD1,TRBV7-2,TRBJ1-2,.,TGTGCCAGCAGCACCCAGCCAGGGGGCAGCGGCTACACCTTC,CASSTQPGGSGYTF
TRBD1,TRBV15,TRBJ2-7,.,TGTGCCACCAGCGGCCGGACAGGGCTCTCCTACGAGCAGTACTTC,CATSGRTGLSYEQYF
TRBD1,TRBV2,TRBJ2-5,once,TGTGCCAGCAGGGAACGGACAGGGGGCTTAGAGACCCAGTACTTC,CASRERTGGLETQYF
TRBD1,TRBV11-2,TRBJ1-3,.,TGTGCCAGCAGCCCAACTACAGGGGTCTTACTCTCTGGAAACACCATATATTTT,CASSPTTGVLLSGNTIYF
.,TRBV5-4,TRBJ1-2,.,TGTGCCAGCAGCTTGGGTGTCAGAAGAACACATTATTCGGGCTACACCTTC,CASSLGVRRTHYSGYTF
.,TRBV4-1,TRBJ2-7,.,TGCGCCAGCAGCCAAGATCGAGTCGAGCAGTACTTC,CASSQDRVEQYF
TRBD2,TRBV7-2,TRBJ2-7,once,TGTGCCAGCAGCTTCCTACTAGCGGGAGAGGTCGAAGAGCAGTACTTC,CASSFLLAGEVEEQYF
TRBD1,TRBV7-9,TRBJ1-1,.,TGTGCCAGCAGCTTAGTAGGGACAGTTATGAACACTGAAGCTTTCTTT,CASSLVGTVMNTEAFF
.,TRBV5-1,TRBJ2-7,.,TGCGCCAGCAGCTTAAGGGGGAATGGCTACGAGCAGTACTTC,CASSLRGNGYEQYF
TRBD2,TRBV6-4,TRBJ2-4,few,TGTGCCAGCAGTGACTCACTAGCGGTAGCCAAAAACATTCAGTACTTC,CASSDSLAVAKNIQYF
TRBD1,TRBV19,TRBJ1-4,.,TGTGCCAGTAGTATACTTTGGGACAGGGCGAATGAAAAACTGTTTTTT,CASSILWDRANEKLFF
TRBD1,TRBV2,TRBJ1-5,few,TGTGCCAGCAAGGTGGAGACAGGGGGCGGCAATCAGCCCCAGCATTTT,CASKVETGGGNQPQHF
.,TRBV6-1,TRBJ2-7,once,TGTGCCAGCAAAGGGACACTACGCTACGAGCAGTACTTC,CASKGTLRYEQYF
TRBD2,TRBV5-1,TRBJ2-5,.,TGCGCCAGCACAGTAGCGGGAGGTCTGATAGAGACCCAGTACTTC,CASTVAGGLIETQYF
.,TRBV7-3,TRBJ2-7,.,TGTGCCAGCAGCCCCCAATCCGGGGAGCAGTACTTC,CASSPQSGEQYF
TRBD1,TRBV10-3,TRBJ2-7,.,TGTGCCATCAGGCGGGACAGGGGAGGGCAGGAGCAGTACTTC,CAIRRDRGGQEQYF
.,TRBV5-4,TRBJ1-2,.,TGTGCCAGCAGCTTGCCGACAGGCCCCTATGGCTACACCTTC,CASSLPTGPYGYTF
TRBD1,TRBV18,TRBJ1-1,.,TGTGCCAGCTCACCAGGCAGGGGGACTGAAGCTTTCTTT,CASSPGRGTEAFF
TRBD1,TRBV5-1,TRBJ2-1,.,TGCGCCAGCAGCTCTGACGCAGGGGGCTTGGTGAGTGAGCAGTTCTTC,CASSSDAGGLVSEQFF
.,TRBV5-4,TRBJ2-3,.,TGTGCCAGCAGCTTGGGTGTTCGAGCGGAAACAGATACGCAGTATTTT,CASSLGVRAETDTQYF
.,TRBV7-9,TRBJ2-3,.,TGTGCCAGCAGCTTAGTACGGGATACGCAGTATTTT,CASSLVRDTQYF
.,TRBV5-8,TRBJ2-5,once,TGTGCCAGCAGCCCGGGACTCTCCCAAGAGACCCAGTACTTC,CASSPGLSQETQYF
.,TRBV2,TRBJ1-4,.,TGTGCCAGCTCTGGTTCAAGCGAAAAACTGTTTTTT,CASSGSSEKLFF
TRBD1,TRBV9,TRBJ1-4,few,TGTGCCAGCAGCGTAGGAGGGGGCGCAACTAATGAAAAACTGTTTTTT,CASSVGGGATNEKLFF
.,TRBV2,TRBJ2-3,few,TGTGCCAGCAGTGGGAGGGCCGGCGGCACAGATACGCAGTATTTT,CASSGRAGGTDTQYF
TRBD1,TRBV14,TRBJ1-1,.,TGTGCCAGCAGCCAAGTTCCCGGACAGGACACTGAAGCTTTCTTT,CASSQVPGQDTEAFF
.,TRBV28,TRBJ1-2,few,TGTGCCAGCAGTTTACAAGCGGGGACGCGCGAAAACTATGGCTACACCTTC,CASSLQAGTRENYGYTF
.,TRBV5-1,TRBJ1-1,.,TGCGCCAGCAGCTTGGCAGGGGCAACTGAAGCTTTCTTT,CASSLAGATEAFF
TRBD1,TRBV10-3,TRBJ1-2,.,TGTGCCATCAGTGCGACGGACAGGGGAGACTATGGCTACACCTTC,CAISATDRGDYGYTF
.,TRBV5-6,TRBJ1-2,.,TGTGCCAGCAGCTTGGTGTCAGGGGCGAAGAATGGCTACACCTTC,CASSLVSGAKNGYTF
.,TRBV6-4,TRBJ1-1,once,TGTGCCAGCAGTGACTCTTCTCGTAACACTGAAGCTTTCTTT,CASSDSSRNTEAFF
TRBD1,TRBV15,TRBJ2-7,.,TGTGCCACCAGCAACACAGGGGGCTTATCTTACGAGCAGTACTTC,CATSNTGGLSYEQYF
.,TRBV20-1,TRBJ1-1,.,TGCAGTGCTTCCTTTAGTACTGAAGCTTTCTTT,CSASFSTEAFF
.,TRBV14,TRBJ2-5,.,TGTGCCAGCAGCCAAGATAGGAGGGAGACCCAGTACTTC,CASSQDRRETQYF
TRBD2,TRBV4-1,TRBJ2-3,.,TGCGCCAGCAGCCAAGATTCTAGCGGGGGCACAGATACGCAGTATTTT,CASSQDSSGGTDTQYF
.,TRBV10-3,TRBJ2-3,few,TGTGCCAAAGAGCGACAGAGAACAGATACGCAGTATTTT,CAKERQRTDTQYF
.,TRBV7-9,TRBJ1-1,.,TGTGCCAGCCTGCGGGTCACTGAAGCTTTCTTT,CASLRVTEAFF
.,TRBV16,TRBJ1-1,.,TGTGCCAGCAGCCAATCGGCCAGACAAAGTGAAGCTTTCTTT,CASSQSARQSEAFF
.,TRBV19,TRBJ2-7,.,TGTGCCAGCCCAGGGTGGGTCGTGACCTACGAGCAGTACTTC,CASPGWVVTYEQYF
.,TRBV6-4,TRBJ1-1,.,TGTGCCAGCCCGACACAGGGTACAGAAGCTTTCTTT,CASPTQGTEAFF
TRBD1,TRBV5-1,TRBJ2-7,few,TGCGCCAGCAGCTTGCTTCCGGGACAGCAACTTACGAAGCAGTACTTC,CASSLLPGQQLTKQYF
.,TRBV7-9,TRBJ1-4,.,TGTGCCAGCAGCTTAGTGAGTGAAAAACTGTTTTTT,CASSLVSEKLFF
.,TRBV5-4,TRBJ1-1,.,TGTGCCAGCAGCCCGGCGGACAGTCTCACTGAAGCTTTCTTT,CASSPADSLTEAFF
TRBD1,TRBV27,TRBJ1-1,few,TGTGCCAGCAGTTCTCACCCCGGGACAGGGTATACTGAAGCTTTCTTT,CASSSHPGTGYTEAFF
TRBD1,TRBV5-4,TRBJ2-7,.,TGTGCCAGCAGCTTGGGGACAGGGTTCTCCTACGAGCAGTACTTC,CASSLGTGFSYEQYF
.,TRBV19,TRBJ1-4,.,TGTGCCAGTAGTCTCTCCCGGGGGGCTGGGGAAAAACTGTTTTTT,CASSLSRGAGEKLFF
.,TRBV11-2,TRBJ2-7,.,TGTGCCAGCACCGCTCTCCAGGGCGGAGAGCAGTACTTC,CASTALQGGEQYF
.,TRBV13,TRBJ1-1,.,TGTGCCAGCAGCCAGGACTGGCGGGCTTTCTTT,CASSQDWRAFF
.,TRBV7-9,TRBJ2-3,.,TGTGCCAGCAGCATAGGGGGAGGTACGCAGTATTTT,CASSIGGGTQYF